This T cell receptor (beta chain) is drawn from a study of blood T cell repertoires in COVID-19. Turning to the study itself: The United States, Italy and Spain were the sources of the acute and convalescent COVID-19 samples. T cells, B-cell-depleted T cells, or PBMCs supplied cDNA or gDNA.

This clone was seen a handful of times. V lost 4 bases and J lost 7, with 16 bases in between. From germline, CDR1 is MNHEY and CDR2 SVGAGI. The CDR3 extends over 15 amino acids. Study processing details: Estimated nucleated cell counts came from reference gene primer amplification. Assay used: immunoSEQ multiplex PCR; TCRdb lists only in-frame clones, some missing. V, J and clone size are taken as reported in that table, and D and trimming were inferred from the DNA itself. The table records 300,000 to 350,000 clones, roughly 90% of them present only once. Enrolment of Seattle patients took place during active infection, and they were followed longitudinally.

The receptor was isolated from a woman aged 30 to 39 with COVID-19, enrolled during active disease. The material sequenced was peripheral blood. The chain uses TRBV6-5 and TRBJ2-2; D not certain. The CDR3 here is CASSSLVAAHGELFF. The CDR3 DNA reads TGTGCCAGCAGTTCCCTAGTGGCCGCCCACGGGGAGCTGTTTTTT.